The 21 T cell receptor beta chains reported below all come from one sample, sequenced in a study of T cell responses to AZD1222 COVID-19 vaccine. Using immunoSEQ multiplex PCR, the repertoire was profiled, and TCRdb retains in-frame clones only, with some absent. The table has 90,000 to 130,000 clones, around 84% seen once. The specimen comprised peripheral blood, sampled on day 0 of AZD1222 vaccination. Every receptor here comes from an adult in good health.

V is TRBV5-4 and J is TRBJ1-1, with a tentative D call TRBD1 (5 bases). Trimming cost V 4 bases and J 4 bases, with 17 bases left between them. The CDR3 totals 15 residues. CDR1 is SGHNT and CDR2 is YYREEE in the germline V gene (reference sequence). The CDR3 region has the DNA TGTGCCAGCAGCGGAGGGGACCGCGCTGCCACTGAAGCTTTCTTT. This translates into CASSGGDRAATEAFF.

The rearrangement joins TRBV13 to TRBJ2-7; no clear D gene. The V gene's germline CDR1 is PRHDT and CDR2 FYEKMQ (reference sequence). The V end lost 6 bases, the J end lost 4 bases, and 7 bases lay between the germline ends. The CDR3 runs 11 residues. CDR3 region: CASRFGYEQYF. The CDR3 DNA reads as TGTGCCAGCAGATTCGGGTACGAGCAGTACTTC.

The chain joins TRBV6-5 to TRBJ1-5, with 7 positions matching TRBD1. This CDR3 comprises 16 residues. The V and J ends lost 4 bases and 7 bases, in that order; junction bases with no gene match: 13. Per the germline V gene, CDR1 is MNHEY and CDR2 is SVGAGI. The CDR3 DNA reads TGTGCCAGCAGTTTGCTAAGGACAGGAAAAGAACAGCCCCAGCATTTT. This gives the protein CASSLLRTGKEQPQHF.

The gene calls are TRBV7-2 and TRBJ2-3; TRBD1 is a possible D gene (6 bases). CDR1 SGHTA and CDR2 FQGNSA come from the germline V gene. The CDR3 is 14 residues long. V dropped 5 bases and J dropped 2 bases, with 11 bases sitting between them. This CDR3 reads CASSPRQVTDTQYF. The CDR3 bases are TGTGCCAGCAGCCCCAGACAGGTCACAGATACGCAGTATTTT.

In this sample, this clone turned up once. The chain employs TRBV29-1 and TRBJ1-3, with 7 nucleotides matching TRBD1. Germline CDR1 SQVTM, CDR2 ANQGSEA. V lost 4 bases and J lost 0; bases outside the gene matches: 3. The length of the CDR3 is 14 residues. CDR3 nucleotide sequence: TGCAGCGTTGCGGACAGGAACTCTGGAAACACCATATATTTT. Protein product: CSVADRNSGNTIYF.

This clone was picked up a small number of times. The chain links TRBV11-3 to TRBJ2-5; D possibly corresponds to TRBD1 (6 bases). V lost 1 base and J lost 3, with 12 bases in between. Per the germline V gene, CDR1 is SGHNT and CDR2 is YENEEA. This CDR3 comprises 15 residues. Written as DNA, the CDR3 is TGTGCCAGCAGCTTAGGGGGGACAAGGAAAGAGACCCAGTACTTC. Translation: CASSLGGTRKETQYF.

This clone is a singleton in its sample. The chain couples TRBV6-5 to TRBJ1-5; D call uncertain. Deletions cut 2 bases from V and 3 bases from J, with 8 bases between. The CDR3 runs 14 residues. CDR1 and CDR2 (germline): MNHEY, SVGAGI. The CDR3 DNA is TGTGCCAGCAGTTACCACCGGGACAATCAGCCCCAGCATTTT. Translated, it gives CASSYHRDNQPQHF.

V gene TRBV20-1 combines with J gene TRBJ2-3; no clear D gene. Germline-derived CDR1 and CDR2 are DFQATT and SNEGSKA (reference sequence). The CDR3 has 11 amino acids. V was clipped by 5 bases and J by 5 bases, with 8 bases between them. The CDR3 nucleotides read TGCAGTGCTGCCTTGGAAGATACGCAGTATTTT. Protein: CSAALEDTQYF.

Comments on this clone: In the same sample, other DNA sequences code for this CDR3. The chain carries TRBV28 and TRBJ1-2; maybe TRBD1 (5 bases). The germline V gene has CDR1 MDHEN and CDR2 SYDVKM. This CDR3 has 11 amino acids. V was shortened by 2 bases and J by 8 bases, with 6 bases between the two germline ends. Here the CDR3 DNA reads TGTGCCAGCAGTTTAGGGGGAGGCTACACCTTC. Translated, it gives CASSLGGGYTF.

This sequence joins TRBV5-1 and TRBJ1-1; D gene unclear. The CDR3 sequence is 13 residues long. Trimming cost V 3 bases and J 0 bases, with 6 bases left between them. CDR1 and CDR2 from the germline V gene are SGHRS and YFSETQ. CDR3 DNA sequence: TGCGCCAGCAGCTCAAGGATGAACACTGAAGCTTTCTTT. It codes for CASSSRMNTEAFF.

The V gene is TRBV5-1, the J gene TRBJ1-1, with a weak D call TRBD1 (6 bases). Germline V gives CDR1 SGHRS, CDR2 YFSETQ. Deletions cut 4 bases from V and 5 bases from J, with 21 bases between. The CDR3 consists of 16 residues. The chain's CDR3 is CASSRRGDTLGTEAFF. The CDR3 DNA reads TGCGCCAGCAGCCGCCGTGGGGACACCCTGGGGACTGAAGCTTTCTTT. Filled out from reference TRBV5-1 and TRBJ1-1, the complete variable domain reads KAGVTQTPRYLIKTRGQQVTLSCSPISGHRSVSWYQQTPGQGLQFLFEYFSETQRNKGNFPGRFSGRQFSNSRSEMNVSTLELGDSALYLCASSRRGDTLGTEAFFGQGTRLTVV.

The rearrangement links TRBV18 to TRBJ1-5; D remains unclear. The CDR3 covers 14 residues. Per germline, CDR1 KGHSH and CDR2 LQKENI. Trimming removed 3 bases at V and 12 bases at J, with 18 bases between. CDR3 sequence reads: CASSPSGPTVLQHF. CDR3 nucleotide sequence: TGTGCCAGCTCACCGTCCGGACCGACCGTTCTCCAGCATTTT.

The chain has TRBV7-2 and TRBJ2-3; 16 bases are shared with TRBD2. The junction had 4 bases not matched to a gene; V was cut back by 5 bases and J by 5 bases. Germline V gene lookup returns CDR1 SGHTA and CDR2 FQGNSA. The CDR3 runs 16 residues. The CDR3 coding sequence is TGTGCCAGCAGCCCGGGACTAGCGGGAGGGGGAGATACGCAGTATTTT. Residues: CASSPGLAGGGDTQYF.

Note on this clone: Other DNA sequences within the sample encode an identical CDR3. The rearrangement uses TRBV19 and TRBJ1-1, with unresolved D. Per germline, CDR1 LNHDA and CDR2 SQIVND (reference sequence). This CDR3 contains 13 residues. The V end lost 3 bases, the J end lost 3 bases, and 8 bases lay between the germline ends. CDR3 loop: CASSIGQYTEAFF. The CDR3 DNA sequence: TGTGCCAGTAGTATTGGCCAGTACACTGAAGCTTTCTTT.

The chain carries TRBV7-6 and TRBJ1-2; no clear D. The V gene lost 5 bases and the J gene lost 0 bases, with 16 bases spanning the gap. CDR3 length: 16 residues. CDR1 and CDR2 (germline): SGHVS, FNYEAQ. CDR3 residues: CASSTYPRGPNYGYTF. Written as DNA, the CDR3 is TGTGCCAGCAGCACCTATCCGAGAGGGCCTAACTATGGCTACACCTTC.

The V and J genes are TRBV5-1 and TRBJ1-1; D is possibly TRBD1 (6 bases). V lost 2 bases to trimming and J lost 4 bases, with 12 bases between them. This CDR3 spans 14 amino acids. The germline V gene encodes CDR1 SGHRS and CDR2 YFSETQ. The CDR3 DNA reads as TGCGCCAGCAGCTTTGAACAGGGAGGCACTGAAGCTTTCTTT. Residues: CASSFEQGGTEAFF.

This sequence joins TRBV7-9 and TRBJ1-2, with D tentatively TRBD1 (6 bases). Deletions cut 5 bases from V and 4 bases from J, with 11 bases between. The CDR3 length is 13 residues. Per germline, CDR1 SEHNR and CDR2 FQNEAQ (reference sequence). CDR3 amino acids: CASSQTGFYGYTF. The CDR3 nucleotides are TGTGCCAGCAGCCAGACAGGCTTCTATGGCTACACCTTC.

This clone was seen once. The genes are TRBV6-1 and TRBJ2-1, with a weak D call TRBD2 (5 bases). Germline CDR1 MNHNS, CDR2 SASEGT. This CDR3 is built from 14 residues. V was shortened by 0 bases and J by 8 bases, with 11 bases between the two germline ends. The CDR3 DNA sequence: TGTGCCAGCAGTGAAGCGAGCACCGGGGATGAGCAGTTCTTC. Translating gives CASSEASTGDEQFF.

The gene calls are TRBV6-5 and TRBJ1-2; perhaps TRBD1 as D (5 bases). Germline lookup yields CDR1 MNHEY and CDR2 SVGAGI. CDR3 size: 12 residues. V was clipped by 10 bases and J by 4 bases, with 13 bases between them. The CDR3 DNA sequence: TGTGCCACCGGGGGACGGCCCTATGGCTACACCTTC. This codes for CATGGRPYGYTF.

The V and J genes are TRBV4-2 and TRBJ2-1; D not resolved. This CDR3 is 15 amino acids long. Germline assignment: CDR1 LGHNA and CDR2 YNFKEQ. Between the trimmed V and J ends, which lost 0 bases and 0 bases, there was a span of 6 bases. The DNA for the CDR3 is TGTGCCAGCAGCCAAGATTCCGGCTCCTACAATGAGCAGTTCTTC. Its protein product is CASSQDSGSYNEQFF.

The V call is TRBV19, the J call TRBJ2-2; 7 bases fit TRBD1. Germline CDR1 and CDR2: LNHDA and SQIVND (reference sequence). V gave up 4 bases and J gave up 5 bases; unmatched junction bases: 7. The CDR3 extends over 15 amino acids. The DNA of the CDR3 is TGTGCCAGTAGTACAGACAGGGTTTTGACCGGGGAGCTGTTTTTT. It encodes CASSTDRVLTGELFF.